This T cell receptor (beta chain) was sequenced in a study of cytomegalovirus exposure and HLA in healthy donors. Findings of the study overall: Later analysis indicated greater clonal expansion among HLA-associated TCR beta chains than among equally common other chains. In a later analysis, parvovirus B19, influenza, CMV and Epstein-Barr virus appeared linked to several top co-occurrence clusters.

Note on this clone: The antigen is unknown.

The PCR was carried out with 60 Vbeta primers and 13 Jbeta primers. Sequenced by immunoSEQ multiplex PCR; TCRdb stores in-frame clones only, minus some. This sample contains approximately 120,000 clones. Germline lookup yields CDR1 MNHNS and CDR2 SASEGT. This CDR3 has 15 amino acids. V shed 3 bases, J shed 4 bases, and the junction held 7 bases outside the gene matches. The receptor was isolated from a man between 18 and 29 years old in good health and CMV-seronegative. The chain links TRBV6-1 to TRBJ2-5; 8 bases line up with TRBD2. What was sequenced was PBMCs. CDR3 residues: CASSDEAGGVETQYF. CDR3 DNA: TGTGCCAGCAGTGACGAGGCGGGGGGAGTAGAGACCCAGTACTTC.